This is a list of T cell receptor beta chains from one sample in a study of blood T cell repertoires in COVID-19. Libraries were prepared by immunoSEQ multiplex PCR; TCRdb keeps only in-frame clonotypes and omits some of them. Of some 150,000 clones listed, roughly 89% are singletons. The sequenced sample consisted of peripheral blood. The origin of the receptors is a woman aged 50 to 65 with acute or convalescent COVID-19. CDR3s include the opening cysteine and the closing phenylalanine or tryptophan.

>TRBJ1-2|TRBV2
CASSVEGPGGYTF
>TRBJ2-1|TRBV6-6
CASSYSAGGQFF
>TRBJ1-2|TRBV27
CASSRDRGDGYTF
>TRBJ1-3|TRBV30
CAGGPRSDTIYF
>TRBJ2-5|TRBV6-5
CASSSDRAVDDQYF
>TRBJ2-7|TRBV10-3
CAISTGWEQYF
>TRBJ1-2|TRBV24-1
CATSDGSTGYGYTF
>TRBJ2-3|TRBV19
CASSTWTSGTDTQYF
>TRBJ1-1|TRBV19
CASKGGGTEAFF
>TRBJ1-2|TRBV18
CASSPPIWTTNYGYTF
>TRBJ1-1|TRBV9
CASSVLRGNTEAFF
>TRBJ1-1|TRBV7-2
CASTQQGVGTEAFF
>TRBJ2-1|TRBV5-1
CASSFSLAGGPNEQFF
>TRBJ2-1|TRBV5-5
CASSRRRGVTSGGYNEQFF
>TRBJ2-6|TRBV7-3
CASSQRAGANVLTF
>TRBJ1-6|TRBV27
CASSLRGSSYNSPLHF
>TRBJ2-7|TRBV5-4
CASSLARERLNEQYF
>TRBJ1-5|TRBV15
CATSSLRDRGHYSNQPQHF
>TRBJ1-4|TRBV7-8
CASRPGTANEKLFF
>TRBJ2-1|TRBV7-8
CASSLAGQGQLHEQFF
>TRBJ1-6|TRBV7-2
CASSLGTEYNSPLHF
>TRBJ1-1|TRBV4-3
CASSQQGADTEAFF
>TRBJ2-4|TRBV7-9
CASSSWANKNIQYF
>TRBJ2-5|TRBV7-2
CASSLVERVGRETQYF
>TRBJ1-3|TRBV7-8
CASSLTGDTLNTIYF
>TRBJ2-7|TRBV14
CASSQDLGGLSYEQYF